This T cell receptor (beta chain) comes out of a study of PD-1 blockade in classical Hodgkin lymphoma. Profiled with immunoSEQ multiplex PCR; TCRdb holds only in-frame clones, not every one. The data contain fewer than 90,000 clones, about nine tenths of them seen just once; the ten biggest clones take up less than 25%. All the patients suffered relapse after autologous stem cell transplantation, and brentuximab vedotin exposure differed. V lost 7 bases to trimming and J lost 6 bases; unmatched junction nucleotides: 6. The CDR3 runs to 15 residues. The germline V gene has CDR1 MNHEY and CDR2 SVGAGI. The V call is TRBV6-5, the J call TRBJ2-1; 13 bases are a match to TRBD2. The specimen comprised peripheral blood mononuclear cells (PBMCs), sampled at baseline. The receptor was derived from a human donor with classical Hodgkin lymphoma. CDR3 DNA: TGTGCCAGCAAGGCTTGGACTAGCGGGAGCAATGAGCAGTTCTTC. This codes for CASKAWTSGSNEQFF.